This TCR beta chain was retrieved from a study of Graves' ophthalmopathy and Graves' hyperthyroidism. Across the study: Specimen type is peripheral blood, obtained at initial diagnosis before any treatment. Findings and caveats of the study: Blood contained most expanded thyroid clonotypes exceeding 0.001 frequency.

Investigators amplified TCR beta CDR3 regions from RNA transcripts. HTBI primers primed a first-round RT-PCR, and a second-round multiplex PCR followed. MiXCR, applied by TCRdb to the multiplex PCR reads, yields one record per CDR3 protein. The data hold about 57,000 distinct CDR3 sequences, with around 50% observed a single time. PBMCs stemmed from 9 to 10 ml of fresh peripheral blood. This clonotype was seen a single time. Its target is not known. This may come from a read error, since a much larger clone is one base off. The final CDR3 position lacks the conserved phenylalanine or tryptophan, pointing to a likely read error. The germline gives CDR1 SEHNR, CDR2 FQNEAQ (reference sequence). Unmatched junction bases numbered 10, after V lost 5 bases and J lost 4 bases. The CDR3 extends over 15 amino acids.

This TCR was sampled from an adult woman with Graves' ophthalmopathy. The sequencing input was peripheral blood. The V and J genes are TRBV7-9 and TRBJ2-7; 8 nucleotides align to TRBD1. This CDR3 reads CASSPMNRGTYEQYL. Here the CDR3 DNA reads TGTGCCAGCAGCCCCATGAACAGGGGGACTTACGAGCAGTACCTC.